This T cell receptor beta chain was profiled in a study of response to subunit inactivated influenza vaccine. Notes on the study in general: Authors suggested few new T cells are recruited by each seasonal influenza vaccination.

In TCRdb, the RT-PCR reads were re-called with MiXCR into one record per CDR3 protein. The data hold around 650,000 distinct CDR3 sequences, with 15% to 19% observed a single time. This clonotype was seen more than once but under ten times. Its specificity is not known. The CDR3 totals 14 residues. CDR1 and CDR2 from the germline V gene are PRHDT and FYEKMQ (reference sequence). V gave up 1 base and J gave up 7 bases, with 12 bases separating them. V gene TRBV13 combines with J gene TRBJ2-3, with a weak D call TRBD2 (6 bases). This specimen was PBMCs from blood, taken 12 days after vaccination. The sequence came from a man between 45 and 60 years old who received an inactivated influenza vaccine. CDR3 amino acids: CASSLEAGRNTQYF. Written as DNA, the CDR3 is TGTGCCAGCAGCTTAGAGGCAGGGAGGAATACGCAGTATTTT.